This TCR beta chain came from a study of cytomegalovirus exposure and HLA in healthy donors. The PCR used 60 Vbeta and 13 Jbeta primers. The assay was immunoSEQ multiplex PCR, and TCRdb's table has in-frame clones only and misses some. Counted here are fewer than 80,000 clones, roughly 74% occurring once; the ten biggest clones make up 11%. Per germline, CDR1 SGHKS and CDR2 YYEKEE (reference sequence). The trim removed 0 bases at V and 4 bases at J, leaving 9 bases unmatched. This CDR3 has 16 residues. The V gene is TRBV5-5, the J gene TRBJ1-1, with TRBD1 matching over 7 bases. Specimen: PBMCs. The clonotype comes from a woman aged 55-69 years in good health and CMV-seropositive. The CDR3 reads CASSLGGGARPTEAFF. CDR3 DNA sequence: TGTGCCAGCAGCTTGGGAGGGGGCGCACGTCCCACTGAAGCTTTCTTT.